The clone carrying this T cell receptor (beta chain) was seen at least ten times. Antigen unknown. The V and J ends lost 4 bases and 4 bases respectively, with 7 bases between them. The CDR3 extends over 14 amino acids. From germline, CDR1 is KGHDR and CDR2 SFDVKD. These data are taken from a study of neurological immune-mediated disorders. Whole-study results and caveats: Patients with HTLV-1-associated myelopathy had the highest level of TCR clonal expansion, whereas patients with multiple sclerosis had the lowest level, falling beneath the level found in healthy controls.

5'RACE with 10-nucleotide random UMIs generated the cDNA. Every sequencing run produced over 180 million TCR-beta sequences, and the sequences from any one run covered 15-18 subjects. TCRdb independently ran MiXCR on the 5' RACE reads; one entry per CDR3 protein. The sample yields approximately 18,000 distinct CDR3 sequences, under 3.5% seen once. The V gene is TRBV24-1, the J gene TRBJ2-6; unclear D gene. The sample consisted of CD8+ T cells from blood. The source of this sequence is a woman aged 40 to 50 in good health. For the CDR3, the DNA is TGTGCCACCAGTGACCGTGGGGGGGCCAACGTCCTGACTTTC. Amino acids: CATSDRGGANVLTF.